The 8 T cell receptor beta chains below all came from one sample that was sequenced in a study of CD8+ T cells in alopecia areata. Extraction of RNA preceded its reverse transcription into cDNA, which served as the sequencing template. Generated by immunoSEQ multiplex PCR, the TCRdb table keeps only in-frame clones and is missing some. Here the sample spans approximately 120,000 clones, 60% to 65% being singletons. Treatment indicated: oral pan-JAK inhibitor, 5-10 mg twice daily. The input for sequencing was CD4+ T cells sorted from blood, taken at week 4, from a patient treated with tofacitinib. These receptors all stem from a human donor with alopecia areata.

This clone was seen a few times. V is TRBV25-1 and J is TRBJ1-1, with D uncertain. This CDR3 is built from 15 residues. Germline V gives CDR1 MGHDK, CDR2 SYGVNS. Trimming removed 7 bases from V and 0 bases from J, with 15 bases in between. DNA for the CDR3: TGTGCCAGCATGATCCACACGTTCATGAACACTGAAGCTTTCTTT. Amino acid sequence: CASMIHTFMNTEAFF. Drawing the rest from reference TRBV25-1 and TRBJ1-1, the complete variable domain is EADIYQTPRYLVIGTGKKITLECSQTMGHDKMYWYQQDPGMELHLIHYSYGVNSTEKGDLSSESTVSRIRTEHFPLTLESARPSHTSQYLCASMIHTFMNTEAFFGQGTRLTVV.

The CDR3 loop reads CASSSGLAGDTQYF. Here the CDR3 DNA reads TGTGCCAGCAGCTCAGGACTAGCGGGAGATACGCAGTATTTT. The V and J genes are TRBV11-3 and TRBJ2-3, with 11 bases matching TRBD2. The germline V gene has CDR1 SGHNT and CDR2 YENEEA. The CDR3 contains 14 residues. V gave up 4 bases and J gave up 5 bases; unmatched junction bases: 2.

This chain uses TRBV29-1 with TRBJ1-2; 7 bases align to TRBD1. This CDR3 has 14 amino acids. V shed 3 bases, J shed 6 bases, and the junction held 10 bases outside the gene matches. Per the germline V gene, CDR1 is SQVTM and CDR2 is ANQGSEA. The chain's CDR3 is CSVDPLQGTNGYTF. CDR3 DNA: TGCAGCGTTGACCCCTTACAGGGGACTAATGGCTACACCTTC.

About this clone: The same CDR3 arises from other DNA sequences in this sample as well. The chain combines TRBV29-1 with TRBJ1-5; the D gene is possibly TRBD1 (6 bases). The CDR3 extends over 13 amino acids. V was pared by 1 base and J by 4 bases, with 8 bases between. The germline gives CDR1 SQVTM, CDR2 ANQGSEA. CDR3 in DNA: TGCAGCGTTGAAGGGCAGGGGAATCAGCCCCAGCATTTT. This encodes CSVEGQGNQPQHF.

This sequence joins TRBV30 and TRBJ2-2; D is unclear. The V gene lost 5 bases and the J gene lost 8 bases, with 6 bases spanning the gap. The CDR3 runs to 10 residues. The germline V gene has CDR1 GTSNPN and CDR2 SVGIG (reference sequence). The CDR3 loop is CAWGRGELFF. In DNA, the CDR3 is TGTGCCTGGGGCCGGGGGGAGCTGTTTTTT.

V gene TRBV30 combines with J gene TRBJ2-7; D is ambiguous. The CDR3 consists of 14 residues. Looked up from germline, CDR1 is GTSNPN and CDR2 is SVGIG (reference sequence). Trimming cost V 3 bases and J 1 base, with 13 bases left between them. This CDR3 is CAWRGYGSSYEQYF. The CDR3 nucleotides read TGTGCCTGGAGAGGGTATGGCAGTTCCTACGAGCAGTACTTC.

The chain links TRBV29-1 to TRBJ2-1, with 7 bases identical to TRBD1. The CDR3 runs to 15 residues. Germline assignment: CDR1 SQVTM and CDR2 ANQGSEA. Trimming took 6 bases from V and 0 from J; bases not matched to a gene: 8. The CDR3 bases are TGCAGCGTAGACTTGGGACAGATCTCCTACAATGAGCAGTTCTTC. Translated, it gives CSVDLGQISYNEQFF.

V and J are TRBV20-1 and TRBJ1-1; the D is unclear. V lost 5 bases to trimming and J lost 2 bases, with 6 bases between them. CDR3 size: 11 residues. Germline CDR1 DFQATT, CDR2 SNEGSKA (reference sequence). In DNA, the CDR3 is TGCAGTGCTTCAAAAAACACTGAAGCTTTCTTT. This sequence encodes CSASKNTEAFF.